This TCR beta chain was obtained from a study of cytomegalovirus exposure and HLA in healthy donors. Study-wide results and limits: Later analysis demonstrated an association between a missense DCLRE1C variant and TCR beta V- and J-gene trimming. In all likelihood, a cluster of highly shared sequence variants was a sequencing artifact.

The CDR3 is 14 amino acids. V shed 3 bases, J shed 7 bases, and the junction held 5 bases outside the gene matches. CDR1 is LGHNA, CDR2 YNFKEQ, per germline. A remark on this clone: Its antigen is unknown.

PCR was performed using 60 Vbeta and 13 Jbeta primers. The authors' processing: Roughly 12 million shared chains were among approximately 87 million unique TCR beta chains counted in a later analysis. Some clones are missing from TCRdb's copy, which holds only in-frame ones; the method was immunoSEQ multiplex PCR. That table gives V, J and clone size, and the DNA gave D and trimming. The sample carries 85,000 to 95,000 clones, 63% recorded once. The clonotype originates from a woman aged 25 to 39 in good health and CMV-seronegative. The V call is TRBV4-2, the J call TRBJ1-5; 8 nucleotides agree with TRBD1. The sequenced sample was PBMCs. Here the CDR3 reads CASSHGQGGQPQHF. In DNA, the CDR3 is TGTGCCAGCAGCCACGGACAGGGCGGCCAGCCCCAGCATTTT.